The clone carrying this T cell receptor beta chain was found a few times. This entry comes from a study of T cells in localized non-small cell lung cancer. The method was immunoSEQ multiplex PCR; TCRdb's version includes in-frame clones alone and lacks a portion of them. The sample holds about 77,000 clones, more than 70% seen once. Source: peripheral blood, taken before any cancer treatment. This clonotype originated in a woman aged 35-70 years with stage I squamous cell lung carcinoma.

In nucleotides, the CDR3 is TGTGCCAGCAGCGTGACAGGGTCTGGCACAGATACGCAGTATTTT. It encodes CASSVTGSGTDTQYF. The chain combines TRBV7-9 with TRBJ2-3; 7 nucleotides match TRBD1. This CDR3 comprises 15 residues. V trimming: 5 bases; J trimming: 1 base; junction bases outside the gene matches: 6. The germline CDR1 and CDR2 sequences are SEHNR and FQNEAQ (reference sequence).